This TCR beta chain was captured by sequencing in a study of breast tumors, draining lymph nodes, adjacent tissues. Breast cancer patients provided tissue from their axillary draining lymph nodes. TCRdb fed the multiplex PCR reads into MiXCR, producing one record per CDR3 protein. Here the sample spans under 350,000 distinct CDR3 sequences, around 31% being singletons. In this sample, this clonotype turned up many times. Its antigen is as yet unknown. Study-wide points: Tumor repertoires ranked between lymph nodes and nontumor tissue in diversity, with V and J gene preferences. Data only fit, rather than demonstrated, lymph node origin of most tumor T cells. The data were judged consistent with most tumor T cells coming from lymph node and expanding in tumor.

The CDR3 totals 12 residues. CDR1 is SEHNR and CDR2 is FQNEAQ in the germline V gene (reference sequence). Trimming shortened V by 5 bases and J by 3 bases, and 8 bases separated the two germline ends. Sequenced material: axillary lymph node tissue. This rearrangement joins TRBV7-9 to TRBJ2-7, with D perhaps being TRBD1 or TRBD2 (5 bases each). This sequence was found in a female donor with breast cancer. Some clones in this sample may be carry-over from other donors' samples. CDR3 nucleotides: TGTGCCAGCAGCCGGGACCGCTACGAGCAGTACTTC. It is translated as CASSRDRYEQYF.